Sequencing of this T cell receptor beta chain was carried out in a study of long-term antiretroviral therapy in people with HIV. Points from the study as a whole: Post-treatment diversity went higher with ART but stayed below transplant donor controls. When set beside controls, HIV repertoires had CDR3 length ranges that were narrower. There were no data on ART adherence, viral resistance or therapy changes, a gap that limits inferences about post-ART repertoire changes.

This clone was seen a handful of times. Its antigen is not identified. The V and J ends lost 3 bases and 2 bases respectively, with 11 bases between them. In germline, CDR1 is LNHDA, CDR2 SQIVND (reference sequence). This CDR3 has 14 residues. At the survey level, the v3.0 immunoSEQ assay was run. Sequencing targeted 40,000-50,000 T-cell genomes per sample. Here immunoSEQ multiplex PCR was the method, and the copy in TCRdb shows in-frame clones only, minus some. This table holds 40,000 or so clones, roughly 82% found once. Sequencing was performed on unsorted PBMCs, taken 0.3 years after starting antiretroviral therapy. V is TRBV19 and J is TRBJ2-7; D unresolved. The TCR comes from a man younger than 30 with HIV. The CDR3 loop is CASSIEPATYEQYF. The CDR3 bases are TGTGCCAGTAGTATTGAGCCAGCCACCTACGAGCAGTACTTC.